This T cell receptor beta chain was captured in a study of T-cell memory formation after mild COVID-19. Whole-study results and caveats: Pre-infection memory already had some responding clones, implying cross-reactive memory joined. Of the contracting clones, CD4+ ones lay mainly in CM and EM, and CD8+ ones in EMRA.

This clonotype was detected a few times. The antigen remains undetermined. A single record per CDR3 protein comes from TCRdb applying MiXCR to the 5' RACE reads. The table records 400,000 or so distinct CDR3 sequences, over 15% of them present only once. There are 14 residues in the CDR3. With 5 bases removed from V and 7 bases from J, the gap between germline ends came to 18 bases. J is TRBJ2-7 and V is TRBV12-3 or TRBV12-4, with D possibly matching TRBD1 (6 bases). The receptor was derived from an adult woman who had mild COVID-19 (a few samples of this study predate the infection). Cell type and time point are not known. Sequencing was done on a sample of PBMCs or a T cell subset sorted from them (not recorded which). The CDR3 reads CASSLGQTSFEQYF. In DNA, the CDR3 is TGTGCCAGCAGTCTCGGACAGACCTCTTTTGAGCAGTACTTC.